This T cell receptor (beta chain) was sequenced for a study of T-cell reconstitution after alpha-beta-depleted transplantation in children. Preparation of the TCRbeta library was carried out with unique molecular identifiers. From the PCR reads, TCRdb called clonotypes with MiXCR, one entry per CDR3 protein. The table shows fewer than 200,000 distinct CDR3 sequences, with around 6.8% occurring only once. V gave up 3 bases and J gave up 0 bases; unmatched junction bases: 14. The length of the CDR3 is 21 residues. Germline CDR1 and CDR2: LGHDT and YNNKEL (reference sequence). This clonotype was counted at least ten times.

This receptor was obtained from a human donor who donated a stem cell graft to a child with Wiskott-Aldrich syndrome. Material: PBMCs from the stem cell graft donor, obtained from the stem cell graft. The chain has TRBV3-1 and TRBJ2-1; 13 bases align to TRBD2. In nucleotides, the CDR3 is TGTGCCAGCAGCCACCGCCAGCTGCTGGGACTAGCGGGGAGCTCCTACAATGAGCAGTTCTTC. It codes for CASSHRQLLGLAGSSYNEQFF.